This TCR beta chain was sequenced in a study of identical twins. The study's findings and limits: Potential partial confounding of zero-insertion analyses by invariant MAIT and iNKT cells was noted.

V lost 4 bases, J lost 7 bases, and 12 bases lay in between. CDR1 and CDR2 (germline): SGHRS, YFSETQ. The CDR3 consists of 14 residues. Healthy Caucasians made up all donors. This clonotype was detected ten times or more. Its target is unknown. TCRdb re-derived calls from the 5' RACE reads in MiXCR, one entry per CDR3 protein. The table has hundreds of thousands of distinct CDR3 sequences, 6% to 6.5% seen once; the top ten hold approximately 1.6%. The sample consisted of naive T cells sorted from blood. The sequence derives from a man between 18 and 35 years old in good health. This sequence joins TRBV5-1 and TRBJ1-6; D gene uncertain. The CDR3 reads CASSVDGRNSPLHF. In DNA form, the CDR3 reads TGCGCCAGCAGCGTGGACGGAAGGAATTCACCCCTCCACTTT.